The next 3 T cell receptor beta chains were all read from a single sample in a study of T cells in localized non-small cell lung cancer. Using immunoSEQ multiplex PCR, the repertoire was profiled, and TCRdb retains in-frame clones only, with some absent. Of tens of thousands of clones in the sample, more than 75% were seen once. This sample comprised PBMCs, obtained before any cancer treatment. These receptors all come from a man aged 40 to 70 with stage II lung adenocarcinoma.

This clone was seen just once. The gene calls are TRBV11-2 and TRBJ1-2, with TRBD1 matching 9 bases. V trimming: 1 base; J trimming: 3 bases; junction bases outside the gene matches: 3. The CDR3 runs to 15 residues. Germline CDR1 is SGHAT and CDR2 is FQNNGV. The CDR3 DNA sequence: TGTGCCAGCAGCTTAGCGGGACAGGGATACTATGGCTACACCTTC. Protein: CASSLAGQGYYGYTF.

This chain uses TRBV5-6 with TRBJ2-1; no firm D call. Germline assignment: CDR1 SGHDT and CDR2 YYEEEE. The V and J ends lost 2 bases and 1 base respectively, with 7 bases between them. CDR3 size: 14 residues. Here the CDR3 DNA reads TGTGCCAGCAGCTTCGGAGATTCCTACAATGAGCAGTTCTTC. This codes for CASSFGDSYNEQFF.

V gene TRBV7-2 combines with J gene TRBJ1-1; no clear D gene. The CDR3 extends over 13 amino acids. Deletions cut 5 bases from V and 5 bases from J, with 12 bases between. CDR1 is SGHTA and CDR2 is FQGNSA in the germline V gene. The CDR3 nucleotides are TGTGCCAGCAGCCCCTCGGCAGGTACTGAAGCTTTCTTT. Translation gives CASSPSAGTEAFF.